A single sample is the source of the 21 T cell receptor beta chains below, sequenced in a study of PD-1 blockade in classical Hodgkin lymphoma. The protocol was immunoSEQ multiplex PCR, while the TCRdb copy is restricted to in-frame clones and leaves out a portion. The sample yields roughly 30,000 clones, under 90% seen once. The time point: cycle 4 day 1 (C4D1), after less than seven weeks of nivolumab. Exposure to brentuximab vedotin varied, and each patient had relapsed following autologous stem cell transplantation. Magnetic negative selection was used to purify CD4+ T cells from PBMCs that had been thawed. Here the sequenced sample was CD4+ T cells from blood, taken before the fourth cycle of nivolumab. Source of these receptors: a human donor with classical Hodgkin lymphoma.

The J gene is TRBJ2-5, the V gene TRBV2; 7 bases are shared with TRBD2. The CDR3 sequence is 13 residues long. Germline V gene data show CDR1 as SNHLY and CDR2 as FYNNEI. Trimming took 8 bases from V and 5 from J; bases not matched to a gene: 8. For the CDR3, the DNA is TGTGCCAGCCCCCCGGGGGGTGTGGAGACCCAGTACTTC. This gives the protein CASPPGGVETQYF.

The V and J genes are TRBV5-1 and TRBJ2-2; 12 bases match TRBD2. V was clipped by 0 bases and J by 6 bases; unmatched bases: 9. Germline V CDR1 and CDR2: SGHRS, YFSETQ. The CDR3 has 18 amino acids. The CDR3 spells CASSLVTSGGFSAGELFF. The CDR3 DNA reads as TGCGCCAGCAGCTTGGTAACTAGCGGGGGGTTCTCCGCCGGGGAGCTGTTTTTT.

The V and J genes are TRBV7-8 and TRBJ2-7; D possibly corresponds to TRBD1 (6 bases). The CDR3 loop spans 16 amino acids. Trimming pared 3 bases from V and 2 bases from J, leaving 17 bases between. From germline, CDR1 is SGHVS and CDR2 FQNEAQ. CDR3: CASSFVGTSNPYEQYF. CDR3 bases: TGTGCCAGCAGCTTTGTGGGGACATCTAATCCCTACGAGCAGTACTTC. Complete variable domain (other parts from reference TRBV7-8 and TRBJ2-7): GAGVSQSPRYKVAKRGQDVALRCDPISGHVSLFWYQQALGQGPEFLTYFQNEAQLDKSGLPSDRFFAERPEGSVSTLKIQRTQQEDSAVYLCASSFVGTSNPYEQYFGPGTRLTVT.

The J gene is TRBJ1-4, the V gene TRBV11-2; D remains ambiguous. From germline, CDR1 is SGHAT and CDR2 FQNNGV. V lost 2 bases to trimming and J lost 8 bases, with 9 bases between them. The CDR3 totals 13 residues. CDR3 coding DNA: TGTGCCAGCAGCTTACGGGGTGGCGAAAAACTGTTTTTT. Encoded protein: CASSLRGGEKLFF.

This chain uses TRBV28 with TRBJ1-4; D not resolved. This CDR3 comprises 13 residues. The V end was cut by 6 bases, the J end by 7 bases, with 12 bases between. Germline loops: CDR1 MDHEN, CDR2 SYDVKM. The CDR3 sequence: CASRGNWAEKLFF. The DNA of the CDR3 is TGTGCCAGCAGGGGTAATTGGGCTGAAAAACTGTTTTTT.

This clone was seen a few times. The CDR3 sequence: CASSQERVLVSANYGYTF. The CDR3 nucleotides read TGCGCCAGCAGCCAGGAACGGGTCCTAGTATCAGCTAACTATGGCTACACCTTC. The chain employs TRBV4-1 and TRBJ1-2; unclear D gene. The CDR3 is made up of 18 amino acids. In germline, CDR1 is MGHRA, CDR2 YSYEKL. Between the trimmed V and J ends, which lost 3 bases and 0 bases, there was a span of 20 bases.

V gene TRBV4-3 combines with J gene TRBJ2-3; D perhaps matches TRBD1 (5 bases). Germline V gives CDR1 LGHNA, CDR2 YSLEER. This CDR3 region has 18 residues. Trimming shortened V by 0 bases and J by 5 bases, and 21 bases separated the two germline ends. The CDR3 nucleotides are TGCGCCAGCAGCCAAGAATTAGGGGCCACCCTCGAGGTAGATACGCAGTATTTT. Amino acids: CASSQELGATLEVDTQYF.

This sequence joins TRBV4-2 and TRBJ2-5; D uncertain. Looked up from germline, CDR1 is LGHNA and CDR2 is YNFKEQ. This CDR3 contains 14 residues. V was cut by 0 bases and J by 4 bases, with 9 bases left in between. The CDR3 reads CASSQEVALETQYF. As DNA, the CDR3 is TGTGCCAGCAGCCAAGAAGTCGCATTAGAGACCCAGTACTTC.

V and J are TRBV4-3 and TRBJ2-6; 7 nucleotides match TRBD2. Germline CDR1 reads LGHNA; CDR2 reads YSLEER. The ends lost 0 bases at V and 2 bases at J; junction bases unmatched: 1. The CDR3 has 16 residues. The CDR3 sequence is CASSQDRGAGANVLTF. CDR3 bases: TGCGCCAGCAGCCAAGATCGGGGGGCTGGGGCCAACGTCCTGACTTTC.

V is TRBV30 and J is TRBJ2-2; 10 bases line up with TRBD1. Trimming cost V 2 bases and J 6 bases; bases outside gene matches: 9. This CDR3 has 16 residues. Germline loops: CDR1 GTSNPN, CDR2 SVGIG (reference sequence). CDR3 in DNA: TGTGCCTGGAGTAAAGGACAGGGGGGGATGGCCGGGGAGCTGTTTTTT. Translated, it gives CAWSKGQGGMAGELFF.

This clone showed up just once. The chain couples TRBV11-3 to TRBJ2-1, with TRBD1 as a possible D gene (6 bases). From germline, CDR1 is SGHNT and CDR2 YENEEA. This CDR3 is 13 amino acids long. With 5 bases removed from V and 4 bases from J, the gap between germline ends came to 9 bases. CDR3 in amino acids: CASSRQDYNEQFF. CDR3 DNA: TGTGCCAGCAGCCGACAGGATTACAATGAGCAGTTCTTC.

The chain employs TRBV29-1 and TRBJ1-2, with 12 nucleotides matching TRBD1. Looked up from germline, CDR1 is SQVTM and CDR2 is ANQGSEA. Trimming cost V 6 bases and J 7 bases; bases outside gene matches: 3. The CDR3 is 12 residues long. CDR3 region: CSVGDRGLGYTF. The CDR3 nucleotides read TGCAGCGTAGGGGACAGGGGGCTTGGCTACACCTTC.

V usage is TRBV6-1 and J usage is TRBJ2-2; maybe TRBD1 (5 bases). CDR1 and CDR2 from the germline V gene are MNHNS and SASEGT. Deletions cut 2 bases from V and 1 base from J, with 8 bases between. This CDR3 contains 15 residues. CDR3 residues: CASSEPGRNTGELFF. The CDR3 nucleotides are TGTGCCAGCAGTGAACCAGGGCGGAACACCGGGGAGCTGTTTTTT.

This chain connects TRBV6-5 to TRBJ2-7; no firm D call. This CDR3 region has 15 residues. V was cut by 6 bases and J by 3 bases, with 18 bases left in between. Germline V lookup: CDR1 MNHEY, CDR2 SVGAGI. The CDR3 sequence: CASSSTRRVGYEQYF. In DNA, the CDR3 is TGTGCCAGCAGCTCGACAAGGCGCGTAGGCTACGAGCAGTACTTC.

In its sample, this clone was seen once. The rearrangement joins TRBV6-1 to TRBJ2-7; D gene unclear. This CDR3 has 14 amino acids. The V gene's germline CDR1 is MNHNS and CDR2 SASEGT. The germline V and J ends were trimmed by 8 bases and 4 bases, with 18 bases remaining between them. The CDR3, as DNA: TGTGCCAGCTCCCTGGAATGGGTAACTTACGAGCAGTACTTC. Protein product: CASSLEWVTYEQYF.

The chain carries TRBV4-1 and TRBJ2-4; possibly TRBD1 or TRBD2 for D (5 bases each). The CDR3 spans 18 residues. Germline-derived CDR1 and CDR2 are MGHRA and YSYEKL. V was trimmed by 0 bases and J by 1 base, leaving 16 bases between them. The CDR3 loop reads CASSQEVWGLGAKNIQYF. The CDR3 nucleotides read TGCGCCAGCAGCCAAGAAGTTTGGGGGTTGGGCGCCAAAAACATTCAGTACTTC.

The chain has TRBV6-5 and TRBJ2-3; the match to TRBD1 covers 11 bases. Germline V CDR1 and CDR2: MNHEY, SVGAGI. The CDR3 totals 15 residues. The V and J ends lost 4 bases and 9 bases, in that order; junction bases with no gene match: 9. This chain's CDR3 is CASSWGGQGVRTQYF. The CDR3 region has the DNA TGTGCCAGCAGTTGGGGGGGACAGGGGGTCCGGACGCAGTATTTT.

The chain carries TRBV20-1 and TRBJ2-3; D is ambiguous. The V and J ends lost 7 bases and 6 bases respectively, with 8 bases between them. CDR1 is DFQATT, CDR2 SNEGSKA, per germline (reference sequence). This CDR3 is 10 amino acids long. The CDR3 DNA reads TGCAGTGACGAGTGGGATACGCAGTATTTT. Translating gives CSDEWDTQYF.

This rearrangement joins TRBV5-4 to TRBJ2-7, with 9 bases lining up with TRBD1. The CDR3 totals 17 residues. V trimming: 4 bases; J trimming: 0 bases; junction bases outside the gene matches: 11. Germline V gives CDR1 SGHNT, CDR2 YYREEE (reference sequence). The CDR3 here is CASSKSKPGQGSYEQYF. For the CDR3, the DNA is TGTGCCAGCAGCAAGTCTAAACCGGGACAGGGCTCCTACGAGCAGTACTTC.

In its sample, this clone was seen a few times. J is TRBJ1-1 and V is TRBV30; TRBD1 matches at 9 bases. Looked up from germline, CDR1 is GTSNPN and CDR2 is SVGIG (reference sequence). The CDR3 spans 12 residues. The V segment lost 7 bases and the J segment 4 bases; nucleotides outside the gene matches: 4. The CDR3 sequence is CALGQGPTEAFF. In DNA, the CDR3 is TGTGCCTTGGGACAGGGACCCACTGAAGCTTTCTTT.

The gene calls are TRBV5-6 and TRBJ2-7; no firm D call. Germline CDR1 is SGHDT and CDR2 is YYEEEE. The CDR3 covers 16 residues. Trimming took 4 bases from V and 0 from J, leaving 17 bases between them. CDR3 amino acids: CASSRWAATYSYEQYF. The DNA for the CDR3 is TGTGCCAGCAGCCGCTGGGCAGCTACATACTCCTACGAGCAGTACTTC. Full variable domain (missing parts from reference TRBV5-6 and TRBJ2-7): DAGVTQSPTHLIKTRGQQVTLRCSPKSGHDTVSWYQQALGQGPQFIFQYYEEEERQRGNFPDRFSGHQFPNYSSELNVNALLLGDSALYLCASSRWAATYSYEQYFGPGTRLTVT.